The 16 T cell receptor beta chains listed next were all sequenced from one sample in a study of cytomegalovirus exposure and HLA in healthy donors. PCR employed 60 Vbeta and 13 Jbeta primers. Sequencing used immunoSEQ multiplex PCR; TCRdb keeps in-frame clones, though not all of them. Of about 140,000 clones listed, over 65% were seen once; the top ten hold 1.5% to 2%. The specimen was PBMCs. The receptors here all came from a female donor in good health and CMV-seropositive.

This sequence joins TRBV5-1 and TRBJ1-4, with D possibly TRBD1 on 5 matching bases. From germline, CDR1 is SGHRS and CDR2 YFSETQ. The CDR3 is 14 residues long. Trimming removed 4 bases at V and 0 bases at J, with 7 bases between. CDR3 region: CASSPTATNEKLFF. DNA of the CDR3: TGCGCCAGCAGCCCGACAGCAACTAATGAAAAACTGTTTTTT.

The chain is built from TRBV6-1 and TRBJ1-5; D gene ambiguous. Deletions cut 3 bases from V and 8 bases from J, with 5 bases between. The CDR3 contains 11 residues. CDR1 and CDR2 (germline): MNHNS, SASEGT. CDR3 region: CASSDREPQHF. Written as DNA, the CDR3 is TGTGCCAGCAGTGATAGAGAGCCCCAGCATTTT.

The chain uses TRBV19 and TRBJ2-2, with 7 bases matching TRBD2. Germline V CDR1 and CDR2: LNHDA, SQIVND (reference sequence). The CDR3 loop spans 15 amino acids. V shed 3 bases and J 5 bases; nucleotides not matched to a gene: 6. For the CDR3, the DNA is TGTGCCAGTAGTATCAAGATGGGGGGGACCGGGGAGCTGTTTTTT. Encoded protein: CASSIKMGGTGELFF.

The chain is built from TRBV5-1 and TRBJ2-3; no firm D call. The V gene's germline CDR1 is SGHRS and CDR2 YFSETQ. The CDR3 is 17 residues long. The V gene lost 0 bases and the J gene lost 0 bases, with 14 bases spanning the gap. This CDR3 reads CASSLARGPTSTDTQYF. The DNA of the CDR3 is TGCGCCAGCAGCTTGGCCAGAGGCCCTACTAGCACAGATACGCAGTATTTT.

The rearrangement joins TRBV7-6 to TRBJ1-1, with no clear D. V lost 5 bases and J 1 base, leaving 11 bases between the germline ends. Germline V gene lookup returns CDR1 SGHVS and CDR2 FNYEAQ. The CDR3 is made up of 14 amino acids. The CDR3 protein is CASSPSGSNTEAFF. The CDR3 nucleotides read TGTGCCAGCAGCCCGTCCGGGTCGAACACTGAAGCTTTCTTT.

The gene calls are TRBV6-1 and TRBJ1-4; 7 nucleotides match TRBD1. CDR3 size: 15 residues. In germline, CDR1 is MNHNS, CDR2 SASEGT. Trimming took 6 bases from V and 3 from J; bases not matched to a gene: 7. The CDR3 coding sequence is TGTGCCAGCAGAGCGCCTGGGACAGCTAATGAAAAACTGTTTTTT. Its translation: CASRAPGTANEKLFF.

In this sample, this clone turned up a few times. This sequence joins TRBV11-2 and TRBJ2-1; D call uncertain. V dropped 2 bases and J dropped 7 bases, with 6 bases sitting between them. The CDR3 extends over 12 amino acids. In germline, CDR1 is SGHAT, CDR2 FQNNGV. CDR3 residues: CASSLLQNEQFF. The CDR3 nucleotides are TGTGCCAGCAGCTTACTGCAGAATGAGCAGTTCTTC.

DNA for the CDR3: TGTGCCAGCAGAAGACAGAACACTGAAGCTTTCTTT. It translates to CASRRQNTEAFF. V and J are TRBV28 and TRBJ1-1; no clear D gene. The CDR3 is 12 amino acids. With 6 bases removed from V and 1 base from J, the gap between germline ends came to 6 bases. The germline CDR1 and CDR2 sequences are MDHEN and SYDVKM.

V and J are TRBV11-1 and TRBJ2-5; 7 bases are shared with TRBD1. The J segment lost 4 bases and the V segment lost 1 base, leaving 12 bases of the junction unmatched. Germline V gene sequence: CDR1 SGHAT, CDR2 FQDESV (reference sequence). The CDR3 is made up of 17 amino acids. For the CDR3, the DNA is TGTGCCAGCAGCTTAGGTGGGACAGCCATGTCTCCAGAGACCCAGTACTTC. Protein sequence: CASSLGGTAMSPETQYF. The full variable domain, in which reference TRBV11-1 and TRBJ2-5 provide the parts outside the CDR3, is EAEVAQSPRYKITEKSQAVAFWCDPISGHATLYWYRQILGQGPELLVQFQDESVVDDSQLPKDRFSAERLKGVDSTLKIQPAELGDSAMYLCASSLGGTAMSPETQYFGPGTRLLVL.

V usage is TRBV10-3 and J usage is TRBJ2-3; a weak D match, TRBD2 (7 bases). The CDR3 loop spans 17 amino acids. Trimming removed 3 bases at V and 1 base at J, with 17 bases between. Germline assignment: CDR1 ENHRY and CDR2 SYGVKD. CDR3 loop: CAISETRQGRGTDTQYF. CDR3 nucleotide sequence: TGTGCCATCAGTGAAACCCGGCAGGGGAGGGGCACAGATACGCAGTATTTT.

The gene calls are TRBV5-4 and TRBJ2-1, with 11 bases matching TRBD1. Germline V gene sequence: CDR1 SGHNT, CDR2 YYREEE (reference sequence). CDR3 size: 18 residues. Losses at the gene ends were 3 bases for V and 4 bases for J; bases not matched to a gene: 12. CDR3 sequence: CASSSGTGGFGVYNEQFF. The CDR3 nucleotides are TGTGCCAGCAGCTCCGGGACAGGGGGGTTTGGGGTGTACAATGAGCAGTTCTTC.

The chain is built from TRBV30 and TRBJ1-2, with 8 bases lining up with TRBD1. The CDR3 has 17 amino acids. Germline V gene lookup returns CDR1 GTSNPN and CDR2 SVGIG (reference sequence). V gave up 2 bases and J gave up 8 bases; unmatched junction bases: 19. The CDR3 coding sequence is TGTGCCTGGAGTTGGGCAGGGGGCTGGGATTCTCTTGGGGGCTACACCTTC. Protein: CAWSWAGGWDSLGGYTF.

The chain combines TRBV14 with TRBJ2-5; D is possibly TRBD2 (5 bases). V lost 3 bases, J lost 11 bases, and 10 bases lay in between. CDR3 length: 11 residues. Germline assignment: CDR1 SGHDN and CDR2 FVKESK. The CDR3 nucleotides read TGTGCCAGCAGCCAGGGATGGGAGCAGTACTTC. It codes for CASSQGWEQYF.

The rearrangement links TRBV10-2 to TRBJ2-7; the match to TRBD1 covers 9 bases. V dropped 8 bases and J dropped 5; count of bases not matched to a gene: 7. Per germline, CDR1 WSHSY and CDR2 SAAADI. The CDR3 length is 13 residues. The CDR3 reads CASSPGQGDEQYF. The CDR3 DNA sequence: TGCGCCAGCTCTCCGGGACAGGGCGACGAGCAGTACTTC.

This sequence joins TRBV29-1 and TRBJ2-7; 10 positions match TRBD2. With 1 base clipped from V and 4 bases from J, the junction kept 4 bases outside the gene matches. CDR1 SQVTM and CDR2 ANQGSEA come from the germline V gene. CDR3 length: 14 amino acids. The CDR3 DNA sequence: TGCAGCGTTGAAGCCCCGGGACTAGCGTACGAGCAGTACTTC. Translation gives CSVEAPGLAYEQYF.

The rearrangement uses TRBV11-3 and TRBJ1-1; TRBD1 aligns across 8 bases. The CDR3 is 15 amino acids. Germline-derived CDR1 and CDR2 are SGHNT and YENEEA. V shed 3 bases and J 0 bases; nucleotides not matched to a gene: 3. CDR3 residues: CASSLGTGLNTEAFF. CDR3 DNA sequence: TGTGCCAGCAGCTTGGGGACAGGATTGAACACTGAAGCTTTCTTT.